This entry lists 25 T cell receptor beta chains sequenced from one sample in a study of multiple sclerosis patients with progressive multifocal leukoencephalopathy. Assay: immunoSEQ multiplex PCR; the TCRdb copy retains only in-frame clones and omits some. The data contain around 25,000 clones, approximately 90% of them singletons. Regarding time point: about a year of natalizumab therapy. Sequencing used PBMCs, obtained from a patient treated with natalizumab. Receptors originate from a man aged 30 to 45 with multiple sclerosis.

The chain is built from TRBV18 and TRBJ1-1; D may be TRBD1 (5 bases). Germline V gives CDR1 KGHSH, CDR2 LQKENI. Trimming took 0 bases from V and 1 from J, leaving 12 bases between them. The CDR3 is 16 amino acids. The CDR3 sequence is CASSPPLTVTNTEAFF. In DNA form, the CDR3 reads TGTGCCAGCTCACCACCCTTGACAGTAACGAACACTGAAGCTTTCTTT.

V is TRBV4-3 and J is TRBJ2-6; D assignment may be TRBD1 or TRBD2 (5 bases each). CDR3 length: 18 amino acids. V was cut by 0 bases and J by 2 bases, with 14 bases left in between. CDR1 LGHNA and CDR2 YSLEER come from the germline V gene. The CDR3 coding sequence is TGCGCCAGCAGCCAAGAATCGGGGCTCGGGACTGGGGCCAACGTCCTGACTTTC. It specifies CASSQESGLGTGANVLTF.

V is TRBV27 and J is TRBJ1-5; tentatively, D is TRBD1 (6 bases). The germline V gene encodes CDR1 MNHEY and CDR2 SMNVEV (reference sequence). The CDR3 covers 16 residues. V was pared by 3 bases and J by 7 bases, with 19 bases between. This chain's CDR3 is CASSFAPYRVGQPQHF. Written as DNA, the CDR3 is TGTGCCAGCAGTTTCGCACCTTACAGGGTAGGGCAGCCCCAGCATTTT.

In its sample, this clone was seen once. The V and J genes are TRBV4-3 and TRBJ2-3; D is unresolved. V dropped 3 bases and J dropped 6 bases, with 13 bases sitting between them. The CDR3 is 14 amino acids. Per the germline V gene, CDR1 is LGHNA and CDR2 is YSLEER. CDR3 coding DNA: TGCGCCAGCAGCCAGGAAGCCCTGGCGGATACGCAGTATTTT. Amino acids: CASSQEALADTQYF.

The chain couples TRBV9 to TRBJ1-2, with 9 bases lining up with TRBD1. The length of the CDR3 is 13 residues. The J segment lost 4 bases and the V segment lost 4 bases, leaving 2 bases of the junction unmatched. The germline V gene encodes CDR1 SGDLS and CDR2 YYNGEE. The CDR3 here is CASSLTGGYGYTF. The CDR3 nucleotides read TGTGCCAGCAGCCTGACAGGGGGCTATGGCTACACCTTC.

The gene calls are TRBV19 and TRBJ2-2, with D hard to call. Germline V gives CDR1 LNHDA, CDR2 SQIVND (reference sequence). Trimming pared 7 bases from V and 0 bases from J, leaving 12 bases between. The length of the CDR3 is 15 residues. CDR3 DNA: TGTGCCAGTACGGCGGTTACCACGAACACCGGGGAGCTGTTTTTT. This encodes CASTAVTTNTGELFF.

This chain links TRBV7-8 with TRBJ2-1; 12 nucleotides align to TRBD2. CDR1 and CDR2 from the germline V gene are SGHVS and FQNEAQ. Trimming took 4 bases from V and 7 from J; bases not matched to a gene: 17. This CDR3 spans 19 amino acids. The chain's CDR3 is CASSSHRASGRALWNEQFF. Here the CDR3 DNA reads TGTGCCAGCAGCTCCCACCGGGCTAGCGGGAGGGCCTTATGGAATGAGCAGTTCTTC.

In regard to this clone: The same CDR3 arises from other DNA sequences in this sample as well. This chain connects TRBV6-1 to TRBJ1-5; possibly TRBD1 for D (6 bases). From germline, CDR1 is MNHNS and CDR2 SASEGT. This CDR3 comprises 13 residues. V lost 8 bases and J 4 bases, leaving 12 bases between the germline ends. The chain's CDR3 is CASGRTANQPQHF. The CDR3 nucleotides read TGTGCCAGCGGGCGGACAGCTAATCAGCCCCAGCATTTT.

The chain links TRBV7-9 to TRBJ2-6; D unresolved. This CDR3 has 15 residues. The V gene lost 3 bases and the J gene lost 2 bases, with 8 bases spanning the gap. The V gene's germline CDR1 is SEHNR and CDR2 FQNEAQ (reference sequence). CDR3 protein: CASSFLVAGANVLTF. CDR3 nucleotide sequence: TGTGCCAGCAGCTTTTTGGTAGCTGGGGCCAACGTCCTGACTTTC.

This chain uses TRBV20-1 with TRBJ2-1; no reliable D call. Germline CDR1 reads DFQATT; CDR2 reads SNEGSKA (reference sequence). The length of the CDR3 is 11 residues. Here the CDR3 reads CTIRNGDEQFF. CDR3 coding DNA: TGCACCATTCGTAACGGCGATGAGCAGTTCTTC.

The J gene is TRBJ1-3, the V gene TRBV10-3; D is unclear. V was trimmed by 3 bases and J by 10 bases, leaving 16 bases between them. Germline CDR1 reads ENHRY; CDR2 reads SYGVKD. CDR3 size: 14 residues. For the CDR3, the DNA is TGTGCCATCAGTGATTACGGTCTAACTGGGACCATATATTTT. Amino acid sequence: CAISDYGLTGTIYF.

The J gene is TRBJ1-6, the V gene TRBV4-1, with D unresolved. The V and J ends lost 3 bases and 0 bases respectively, with 12 bases between them. Germline CDR1 reads MGHRA; CDR2 reads YSYEKL. The CDR3 runs to 17 residues. The CDR3 DNA reads as TGCGCCAGCAGCCAGGGCGTACAGAGCTCCTATAATTCACCCCTCCACTTT. Its translation: CASSQGVQSSYNSPLHF.

The gene calls are TRBV11-2 and TRBJ2-1; possibly TRBD2 for D (6 bases). In germline, CDR1 is SGHAT, CDR2 FQNNGV. The CDR3 is 14 residues long. V lost 4 bases and J 7 bases, leaving 14 bases between the germline ends. The CDR3 reads CASSSSRRGNEQFF. The CDR3 coding sequence is TGTGCCAGCAGCTCGTCTCGACGGGGGAATGAGCAGTTCTTC.

V and J are TRBV27 and TRBJ1-6; D might be TRBD1 (5 bases). With 5 bases removed from V and 9 bases from J, the gap between germline ends came to 11 bases. Germline CDR1 reads MNHEY; CDR2 reads SMNVEV (reference sequence). CDR3 length: 13 amino acids. CDR3 nucleotides: TGTGCCAGCAGTATTAGACAGTTTTCACCCCTCCACTTT. It encodes CASSIRQFSPLHF.

The rearrangement links TRBV7-2 to TRBJ2-3; weak D call: TRBD2 (6 bases). Trimming shortened V by 1 base and J by 0 bases, and 20 bases separated the two germline ends. Germline V gene sequence: CDR1 SGHTA, CDR2 FQGNSA. This CDR3 has 19 amino acids. The CDR3 sequence is CASSLGFGGAGLSTDTQYF. The CDR3 coding sequence is TGTGCCAGCAGCTTAGGATTTGGGGGAGCGGGTCTGAGCACAGATACGCAGTATTTT.

This clone was detected only once. CDR3: CSAHGQGIDGYTF. DNA for the CDR3: TGCAGCGCTCATGGACAGGGCATTGATGGCTACACCTTC. This rearrangement joins TRBV29-1 to TRBJ1-2; TRBD1 aligns across 8 bases. CDR1 is SQVTM, CDR2 ANQGSEA, per germline. J gave up 6 bases and V 7 bases, and 10 bases lay outside the gene matches. The CDR3 consists of 13 residues.

The chain couples TRBV2 to TRBJ1-2; 9 nucleotides align to TRBD1. The CDR3 spans 14 residues. The V gene's germline CDR1 is SNHLY and CDR2 FYNNEI. Unmatched junction bases numbered 12, after V lost 8 bases and J lost 8 bases. As DNA, the CDR3 is TGTGCCAGCGGGAGACCGGGACAGGGTAAAGGCTACACCTTC. It yields the protein CASGRPGQGKGYTF.

The chain couples TRBV5-1 to TRBJ2-2, with TRBD1 as a possible D gene (6 bases). Germline CDR1 reads SGHRS; CDR2 reads YFSETQ. V lost 4 bases and J 3 bases, leaving 13 bases between the germline ends. The CDR3 extends over 15 amino acids. In DNA, the CDR3 is TGCGCCAGCAGCCTATCCGGGACACACACCGGGGAGCTGTTTTTT. Protein: CASSLSGTHTGELFF.

This clone was seen only a few times. An end of the junction differs from the germline gene, which may be a read error. This chain links TRBV10-3 with TRBJ1-2; D perhaps matches TRBD1 (6 bases). This CDR3 has 11 amino acids. Germline CDR1 and CDR2: ENHRY and SYGVKD. CDR3: CAIRGNYGYTF. The CDR3 DNA is TGTGCAATCAGGGGAAACTATGGCTACACCTTC.

For the CDR3, the DNA is TGTGCAATCCAGCTCGACTCCCTAGAGAGCACCGGGGAGCTGTTTTTT. Translation gives CAIQLDSLESTGELFF. This chain connects TRBV7-7 to TRBJ2-2, with D uncertain. The CDR3 spans 16 residues. Looked up from germline, CDR1 is SSHAT and CDR2 is FNYEAQ (reference sequence).

Concerning this clone itself: One junction end does not reproduce the germline sequence, and a read error may be involved. Distinct nucleotide sequences in the sample also encode this CDR3. V gene TRBV19 combines with J gene TRBJ2-2; D possibly matches TRBD1 or TRBD2 (5 bases each). Germline CDR1 is LNHDA and CDR2 is SQIVND (reference sequence). The CDR3 has 13 amino acids. The DNA for the CDR3 is TGTGCCAGTAGTTCTCCAGGGCCCGGGGAGCTATTTTTT. The encoded protein is CASSSPGPGELFF.

The J gene is TRBJ2-1, the V gene TRBV6-6, with a possible D match to TRBD1 (7 bases). V gave up 7 bases and J gave up 6 bases, with 16 bases separating them. The germline CDR1 and CDR2 sequences are MNHNY and SVGAGI (reference sequence). This CDR3 spans 14 amino acids. The CDR3 nucleotides read TGTGCCAGCACCAGGGGGGCACGGAGCAATGAGCAGTTCTTC. This gives the protein CASTRGARSNEQFF.

This clone was seen once. The J gene is TRBJ2-7, the V gene TRBV2, with 7 bases aligning to TRBD1. This CDR3 contains 12 residues. V was clipped by 7 bases and J by 4 bases; unmatched bases: 4. Looked up from germline, CDR1 is SNHLY and CDR2 is FYNNEI. Written as DNA, the CDR3 is TGTGCCAGCATTCGACAGGGTTACGAGCAGTACTTC. Its translation: CASIRQGYEQYF.

The J gene is TRBJ2-3, the V gene TRBV18; 13 bases match TRBD2. The CDR3 is made up of 18 amino acids. Germline CDR1 and CDR2: KGHSH and LQKENI. V lost 4 bases, J lost 2 bases, and 9 bases stayed unmatched. The CDR3 reads CASSLLTSGRSLTDTQYF. As DNA, the CDR3 is TGTGCCAGCTCACTTCTGACTAGCGGGAGGTCCCTCACAGATACGCAGTATTTT.

The chain joins TRBV2 to TRBJ1-2, with D possibly matching TRBD1 (5 bases). CDR1 is SNHLY and CDR2 is FYNNEI in the germline V gene. The CDR3 runs to 15 residues. V was clipped by 2 bases and J by 7 bases, with 17 bases between them. In DNA form, the CDR3 reads TGTGCCAGCAGTGAAATCGGGGGGGTTAGCAGTGGCTACACCTTC. Protein: CASSEIGGVSSGYTF.